This T cell receptor beta chain was retrieved from a study of memory CD8 T cells in hepatitis C reinfection. Study-level results: With roughly five donors, public clonotype conclusions could not be definitive.

Germline trimming cut 4 bases from V and 4 bases from J; bases unmatched to any gene: 7. Germline V gene lookup returns CDR1 SGHNT and CDR2 YYREEE (reference sequence). The CDR3 consists of 15 residues. Regarding time point: late/post reinfection, 12 to 24 weeks after detection. The sorted cells went straight to TCR sequencing with no prior in vitro expansion. Donors came from people who inject drugs enrolled in HEPCO, Canada. Total naive CD8 T cells were sorted as viable CD3+ CD8+ CD45RO- cells from two donors. Comments on this clone: Its antigen is still unknown.

Produced via immunoSEQ multiplex PCR; TCRdb's table is partial and in-frame only. The table lists about 46,000 clones, roughly 89% of them singletons. Sample: naive CD8+ T cells sorted from blood. The V and J genes are TRBV5-4 and TRBJ2-5, with TRBD1 identical over 10 bases. The origin of this receptor is a man between 18 and 29 years old with hepatitis C virus infection. CDR3 nucleotide sequence: TGTGCCAGCAGCCCGATAGACAGGGGGCGAGAGACCCAGTACTTC. Translation gives CASSPIDRGRETQYF.